This T cell receptor (beta chain) was identified during a study of cytomegalovirus exposure and HLA in healthy donors. Study results and limitations: In vitro testing confirmed three CMV-associated chains as specific for CMV antigens. Within the data, a cluster of highly shared sequence variants was likely a sequencing artifact. In a later analysis, V- and J-gene trimming of beta chains associated with a DCLRE1C missense variant, replicated independently.

The PCR ran on 60 Vbeta and 13 Jbeta primers. Here immunoSEQ multiplex PCR was the method, and the copy in TCRdb shows in-frame clones only, minus some. The sample has roughly 150,000 clones; around 72% are singletons. Concerning this clone: Antigen unknown.

The CDR3 covers 14 residues. V trimming: 6 bases; J trimming: 3 bases; junction bases outside the gene matches: 5. The V gene's germline CDR1 is MNHEY and CDR2 SMNVEV (reference sequence). The sample taken for sequencing was PBMCs. The receptor comes from a man in his forties in good health and CMV-seronegative. This rearrangement joins TRBV27 to TRBJ2-3; 8 bases fit TRBD2. CDR3 region: CASRKRESTDTQYF. The CDR3 DNA follows: TGTGCCAGCAGGAAGCGGGAGTCTACAGATACGCAGTATTTT.